This TCR beta chain was sequenced in a study of blood T cell repertoires in COVID-19. Libraries were prepared by immunoSEQ multiplex PCR; TCRdb keeps only in-frame clonotypes and omits some of them. Here the sample spans about 270,000 clones, more than 70% being singletons. The V gene lost 4 bases and the J gene lost 1 base, with 11 bases spanning the gap. The CDR3 loop spans 15 amino acids. Per the germline V gene, CDR1 is SNHLY and CDR2 is FYNNEI. In its sample, this clone was seen a few times. The V and J genes are TRBV2 and TRBJ1-3; TRBD1 might be the D (5 bases). This sequence originates from a woman aged 80 or over with COVID-19, enrolled during active disease. Specimen: peripheral blood. CDR3 nucleotide sequence: TGTGCCAGCAGTGCACAGGTACAGTCTGGAAACACCATATATTTT. Protein product: CASSAQVQSGNTIYF.